This TCR beta chain was obtained from a study of shared clonotypes between healthy human individuals. The data were produced by immunoSEQ multiplex PCR, yet TCRdb's version contains in-frame clones alone and is incomplete. The data contain a few million clones, over 85% of them singletons. The germline V and J ends were trimmed by 5 bases and 7 bases, with 12 bases remaining between them. This CDR3 is built from 13 residues. The germline V gene encodes CDR1 SEHNR and CDR2 FQNEAQ (reference sequence). Caucasian adults living in Nashville, Tennessee, provided all samples. The origin of this receptor is a young man in good health. Sequenced input: naive CD4+ T cells sorted from blood. The subset denotes: CD45RA+ positively selected. The chain couples TRBV7-9 to TRBJ2-4; D could derive from TRBD1 or TRBD2 (5 bases each). Written as DNA, the CDR3 is TGTGCCAGCAGCCTGGGAGAGGGGAACATTCAGTACTTC. Encoded protein: CASSLGEGNIQYF.